Listed below are T cell receptor beta chains from one sample, sequenced in a study of blood T cells in healthy people across ages. TCRdb reprocessed the 5' RACE reads with MiXCR, giving one entry per CDR3 protein. The sample has 730,000 or so distinct CDR3 sequences, approximately 43% seen once. Sample: blood. The receptors derive from a woman aged 55-69 years in good health. Both conserved end residues are part of each CDR3. A D gene is named only where the DNA matches it firmly. Clone size is not always given. Where it is, it says once, few, many or a class for expanded clones.

J gene	D gene	V gene	clone size	CDR3 DNA	CDR3 protein
TRBJ2-3	NA	TRBV12-3/TRBV12-4	NA	TGTGCCGGCAGTTTTAGGGGGAGAGCAGATGTGGAATATTTT	CAGSFRGRADVEYF
TRBJ1-1	NA	TRBV20-1	many	TGCAGTGCCCCGACAGACAGCCTCACTGAAGCTTTCTTT	CSAPTDSLTEAFF
TRBJ2-3	TRBD2	TRBV20-1	NA	TGCAGTGCTAGAGATCGTTTAGCGGGAGGGCCGGATACGCAGTATTTT	CSARDRLAGGPDTQYF
TRBJ2-1	NA	TRBV12-3/TRBV12-4	NA	TGTGCCAGCCGCTTCGACAATGAGCAGTTCTTC	CASRFDNEQFF
TRBJ2-5	NA	TRBV15	NA	TGTGCCACCCAAGAATCCCGGGAGAGTAGAAAGACCCAGTACTTC	CATQESRESRKTQYF
TRBJ2-3	NA	TRBV12-3/TRBV12-4	few	TGTGCCAGCAGGCCCGGACTGGGTACGCAGTATTTT	CASRPGLGTQYF
TRBJ2-1	NA	TRBV7-9	few	TGTGCCAGCAGCTTACTAGGAAACTCCTACAATGAGCAGTTCTTC	CASSLLGNSYNEQFF
TRBJ2-3	TRBD1	TRBV7-6	many	TGTGCCAGCAGCTTAATCAGGGACAGAACTAGCACAGATACGCAGTATTTT	CASSLIRDRTSTDTQYF
TRBJ2-1	TRBD2	TRBV4-2	few	TGTGCCAGCAGCCAAGCCCCGGCCCAGCGGGAGAGTGAGCAGTTCTTC	CASSQAPAQRESEQFF
TRBJ2-3	NA	TRBV29-1	NA	TGCAGCGCTATCCGGGGAAGCACAGATACGCAGTATTTT	CSAIRGSTDTQYF
TRBJ2-7	TRBD2	TRBV7-8	NA	TGTGCCAGCAGCTTAGCTAGCGGGAGAGACAAGCAGTACTTC	CASSLASGRDKQYF
TRBJ1-2	NA	TRBV7-6	once	TGTGCCAGCAGCGTAGAGCGGGCCTCGGGCTACACCTTC	CASSVERASGYTF
TRBJ2-7	NA	TRBV3-1	many	TGTGCCAGCAGCGACACATACGAGCAGTACTTC	CASSDTYEQYF
TRBJ2-7	TRBD1	TRBV7-3	NA	TGTGCCAGCAGCTCAGTAGGGGGCCTAAGCCCTTTCTCCTACGAGCAGTACTTC	CASSSVGGLSPFSYEQYF
TRBJ2-5	NA	TRBV12-3/TRBV12-4	few	TGTGCCAGCAGTTTGAGTAGTATCAATGAGCAGTACTTC	CASSLSSINEQYF
TRBJ1-1	NA	TRBV29-1	few	TGCAGCGTGTCAAGGGGGATGAACACTGAAGCTTTCTTT	CSVSRGMNTEAFF